This T cell receptor (beta chain) was recorded in a study of shared clonotypes between healthy human individuals. Study-wide results and limits: The rarefaction results pointed to incomplete sorted-subset sequencing despite large depth.

The CDR3 runs 13 residues. CDR1 and CDR2 from the germline V gene are MNHEY and SVGAGI. Generated by immunoSEQ multiplex PCR, the TCRdb table keeps only in-frame clones and is missing some. The sample contains about 600,000 clones, around 97% of which appear only once. Investigators divided CD4+ cells into CD45RA+ naive and CD45RA-negative memory subsets. This clone was counted once. Its antigen is unknown. This sequence joins TRBV6-5 and TRBJ2-5; D tentatively fits TRBD1 or TRBD2 (5 bases each). The J call may be in error: the DNA end matches TRBJ2-7 better. Sequenced input: naive CD4+ T cells sorted from blood. Sample subset: CD45RA+ positively selected. The TCR originated in a woman in her twenties or thirties in good health. The CDR3 sequence is CASRGRSSYEQYF. The CDR3 DNA reads as TGTGCCAGCAGGGGACGGAGCTCCTACGAGCAGTACTTC.